The 25 T cell receptor beta chains reported below all come from one sample, sequenced in a study of T cells in Graves' hyperthyroidism and ophthalmopathy. TCR beta CDR3 sequences were amplified from RNA transcripts. Researchers ran a first-round RT-PCR on the TCR CDR3 using the HTBI primer set. A single record per CDR3 protein comes from TCRdb applying MiXCR to the multiplex PCR reads. The data contain about 570,000 distinct CDR3 sequences, approximately 44% of them seen just once; the ten biggest clones take up roughly 19%. The specimen was peripheral blood or thyroid tissue (not recorded which). The receptors here all came from an adult woman with Graves' disease, either hyperthyroidism or ophthalmopathy (not recorded which).

A remark on this clonotype: This may stem from a read error, because a much larger clone lies one nucleotide away. V gene TRBV7-9 combines with J gene TRBJ1-4; 9 nucleotides match TRBD1. The CDR3 length is 15 residues. Per germline, CDR1 SEHNR and CDR2 FQNEAQ (reference sequence). The CDR3 spells CGSSPGQGLNEKLFF. As DNA, the CDR3 is TGTGGCAGCAGCCCCGGACAGGGGCTGAATGAAAAACTGTTTTTT. Full variable domain (outside the CDR3, taken from reference TRBV7-9 and TRBJ1-4): DTGVSQNPRHKITKRGQNVTFRCDPISEHNRLYWYRQTLGQGPEFLTYFQNEAQLEKSRLLSDRFSAERPKGSFSTLEIQRTEQGDSAMYLCGSSPGQGLNEKLFFGSGTQLSVL.

The table lists this clonotype with many counts. This CDR3 is CASSFNRDRAVTLHF. The CDR3 region has the DNA TGTGCCAGCAGTTTCAACCGGGACAGGGCTGTGACCCTCCACTTT. The chain carries TRBV12-3 or TRBV12-4 and TRBJ1-6; 9 nucleotides agree with TRBD1. Germline trimming cut 3 bases from V and 14 bases from J; bases unmatched to any gene: 11. This CDR3 comprises 15 residues.

For this clonotype: Since a much larger clone is just one base distant, this may be a read error. V and J are TRBV6-6 and TRBJ1-1, with 8 bases fitting TRBD1. Germline V CDR1 and CDR2: MNHNY, SVGAGI (reference sequence). Germline trimming cut 7 bases from V and 6 bases from J; bases unmatched to any gene: 10. CDR3 length: 14 amino acids. The CDR3 reads CASNPGQGGAEAFF. CDR3 in DNA: TGTGCCAGCAACCCAGGACAGGGAGGGGCTGAAGCTTTCTTT.

There are many counts of this clonotype. The V gene is TRBV5-6, the J gene TRBJ1-6; 10 bases align to TRBD1. V was clipped by 4 bases and J by 8 bases; unmatched bases: 6. The CDR3 has 15 amino acids. Germline values: CDR1 SGHDT, CDR2 YYEEEE. The CDR3 DNA follows: TGTGCCAGCAGCCCATCGGACAGGGGGTATTCACCCCTCCACTTT. This codes for CASSPSDRGYSPLHF.

The table lists this clonotype with many counts. The genes are TRBV4-1 and TRBJ2-7, with D unclear. The germline V gene has CDR1 MGHRA and CDR2 YSYEKL. V was shortened by 1 base and J by 7 bases, with 11 bases between the two germline ends. CDR3 length equals 13 residues. CDR3 protein: CASSQGILGEQYF. CDR3 nucleotide sequence: TGCGCCAGCAGCCAAGGGATTCTTGGGGAGCAGTACTTC.

This clonotype was recorded once. J is TRBJ1-1 and V is TRBV10-3, with 8 bases aligning to TRBD1. V lost 7 bases to trimming and J lost 3 bases; unmatched junction nucleotides: 4. Per the germline V gene, CDR1 is ENHRY and CDR2 is SYGVKD. There are 13 residues in the CDR3. The CDR3 nucleotides read TGTGCCATCACCCCGGACAGGGACACTGAAGCTTTCTTT. It yields the protein CAITPDRDTEAFF.

This clonotype was seen repeatedly, ten times or more. The gene calls are TRBV4-1 and TRBJ1-5; a weak D match, TRBD1 (6 bases). This CDR3 comprises 14 residues. The germline V gene has CDR1 MGHRA and CDR2 YSYEKL. V gave up 0 bases and J gave up 7 bases, with 10 bases separating them. The CDR3 here is CASSQEARGQPQHF. CDR3 coding DNA: TGCGCCAGCAGCCAAGAAGCAAGGGGGCAGCCCCAGCATTTT.

The table lists this clonotype with many counts. The genes are TRBV20-1 and TRBJ1-3; D gene ambiguous. CDR1 and CDR2 from the germline V gene are DFQATT and SNEGSKA (reference sequence). This CDR3 spans 14 amino acids. V gave up 1 base and J gave up 2 bases, with 9 bases separating them. CDR3 sequence: CSARVGRPGNTIYF. CDR3 sequence (DNA): TGCAGTGCTAGAGTAGGGAGACCTGGAAACACCATATATTTT.

The chain links TRBV7-9 to TRBJ2-5; 8 bases map to TRBD1. The V and J ends lost 2 bases and 5 bases, in that order; junction bases with no gene match: 4. The CDR3 loop spans 14 amino acids. The germline V gene encodes CDR1 SEHNR and CDR2 FQNEAQ (reference sequence). DNA for the CDR3: TGTGCCAGCAGCTTATTAGGGGACAGGGAGACCCAGTACTTC. Protein sequence: CASSLLGDRETQYF.

The chain is built from TRBV2 and TRBJ2-7; D ambiguous. The CDR3 consists of 15 residues. The germline V gene has CDR1 SNHLY and CDR2 FYNNEI. V was trimmed by 2 bases and J by 1 base, leaving 12 bases between them. The CDR3 protein is CASSESLDPSYEQYF. For the CDR3, the DNA is TGTGCCAGCAGTGAAAGTCTAGACCCATCCTACGAGCAGTACTTC.

This clonotype was observed a handful of times. The chain combines TRBV28 with TRBJ1-6; D is unresolved. In germline, CDR1 is MDHEN, CDR2 SYDVKM. The CDR3 runs to 18 residues. V was shortened by 1 base and J by 0 bases, with 13 bases between the two germline ends. CDR3 DNA: TGTGCCAGCAGTTTATTGGCGGGAGGGAGCTCCTATAATTCACCCCTCCACTTT. This sequence encodes CASSLLAGGSSYNSPLHF.

This clonotype was detected once. This chain joins TRBV15 and TRBJ2-5, with D tentatively TRBD1 (6 bases). The germline V gene encodes CDR1 LNHNV and CDR2 YYDKDF (reference sequence). The ends were cut back, 5 bases at V and 5 bases at J, with 12 bases in the middle. The CDR3 spans 13 residues. In nucleotides, the CDR3 is TGTGCCACCAGCCCGACAGGCCAGGAGACCCAGTACTTC. Its protein product is CATSPTGQETQYF. The whole variable domain, remainder taken from reference TRBV15 and TRBJ2-5, is DAMVIQNPRYQVTQFGKPVTLSCSQTLNHNVMYWYQQKSSQAPKLLFHYYDKDFNNEADTPDNFQSRRPNTSFCFLDIRSPGLGDTAMYLCATSPTGQETQYFGPGTRLLVL.

This sequence joins TRBV10-2 and TRBJ1-6, with TRBD1 identical over 8 bases. The CDR3 loop spans 12 amino acids. The J segment lost 10 bases and the V segment lost 9 bases, leaving 5 bases of the junction unmatched. Germline V gene data show CDR1 as WSHSY and CDR2 as SAAADI. The CDR3 is CARAQGDSPLHF. DNA of the CDR3: TGCGCCAGGGCACAGGGGGACTCACCCCTCCACTTT.

This chain joins TRBV20-1 and TRBJ2-5; 7 nucleotides align to TRBD2. The V gene end was trimmed by 3 bases and the J gene end by 5 bases; junction bases not matched to a gene: 9. CDR1 and CDR2 (germline): DFQATT, SNEGSKA (reference sequence). CDR3 length: 14 residues. CDR3 protein: CSARVGGVTETQYF. CDR3 nucleotides: TGCAGTGCTAGGGTGGGGGGGGTGACGGAGACCCAGTACTTC.

This clonotype has ten or more counts. V usage is TRBV19 and J usage is TRBJ1-2, with D unclear. Trimming stripped 1 base from V and 6 bases from J, with 9 bases between. This CDR3 contains 13 residues. Germline V gene data show CDR1 as LNHDA and CDR2 as SQIVND (reference sequence). Here the CDR3 DNA reads TGTGCCAGTAGTATAGGACCGAGGGATGGCTACACCTTC. Translation: CASSIGPRDGYTF.

The genes are TRBV12-3 or TRBV12-4 and TRBJ2-2; D perhaps matches TRBD1 (5 bases). V lost 5 bases and J 8 bases, leaving 15 bases between the germline ends. The CDR3 has 14 residues. The CDR3 spells CASSRDRAPGELFF. The CDR3 nucleotides read TGTGCCAGCAGTCGCGACAGAGCCCCAGGGGAGCTGTTTTTT.

To note about this clonotype: A much larger clone lies one base from this, so it may be a read error. This chain connects TRBV9 to TRBJ1-4; 8 bases align to TRBD1. CDR3 size: 14 residues. CDR1 and CDR2 from the germline V gene are SGDLS and YYNGEE. V shed 4 bases, J shed 10 bases, and the junction held 9 bases outside the gene matches. The CDR3 loop reads CASSPDRGPRKLFF. The CDR3 DNA follows: TGTGCCAGCAGCCCTGACAGGGGCCCCAGAAAACTGTTTTTT.

This clonotype was counted a few times. The chain links TRBV11-1 to TRBJ2-5, with no clear D. CDR3 length: 14 amino acids. The V gene's germline CDR1 is SGHAT and CDR2 FQDESV (reference sequence). The V and J ends lost 1 base and 4 bases respectively, with 10 bases between them. The CDR3: CASSLDWTRETQYF. CDR3 DNA: TGTGCCAGCAGCTTAGATTGGACCCGAGAGACCCAGTACTTC.

The gene calls are TRBV7-2 and TRBJ1-2; D gene unclear. Germline values: CDR1 SGHTA, CDR2 FQGNSA. V gave up 8 bases and J gave up 4 bases, with 17 bases separating them. The CDR3 has 14 amino acids. Here the CDR3 reads CASSTLGSSYGYTF. As DNA, the CDR3 is TGTGCCAGCTCAACCCTGGGGAGTTCCTATGGCTACACCTTC.

As regards this clonotype: This may be a read error: a much more frequent sequence differs by one nucleotide. The gene calls are TRBV5-1 and TRBJ2-2; D might be TRBD2 (6 bases). Germline CDR1 SGHRS, CDR2 YFSETQ. There are 15 residues in the CDR3. CDR3 DNA: TGCGCCAGCAGCTTGGAGGGACCGAACACCGGGGGGCTGTTTTTT. Amino acids: CASSLEGPNTGGLFF.

The rearrangement links TRBV28 to TRBJ1-5, with 7 bases matching TRBD1. The CDR3 has 13 residues. J gave up 9 bases and V 7 bases, and 9 bases lay outside the gene matches. The germline CDR1 and CDR2 sequences are MDHEN and SYDVKM. CDR3 loop: CASTARGLGPQHF. The CDR3 bases are TGTGCCAGCACCGCCAGGGGGTTAGGGCCCCAGCATTTT. Using reference TRBV28 and TRBJ1-5 for the parts outside the CDR3, the full variable domain is DVKVTQSSRYLVKRTGEKVFLECVQDMDHENMFWYRQDPGLGLRLIYFSYDVKMKEKGDIPEGYSVSREKKERFSLILESASTNQTSMYLCASTARGLGPQHFGDGTRLSIL.

This clonotype has a handful of counts. The gene calls are TRBV7-2 and TRBJ1-6; maybe TRBD1 (5 bases). Between the trimmed V and J ends, which lost 3 bases and 8 bases, there was a span of 14 bases. The CDR3 has 15 amino acids. Germline V gene data show CDR1 as SGHTA and CDR2 as FQGNSA. The CDR3 sequence: CASSFQGLIDSPLHF. CDR3 coding DNA: TGTGCCAGCAGCTTTCAGGGCCTAATTGATTCACCCCTCCACTTT.

This clonotype was seen ten or more times. The V gene is TRBV10-3, the J gene TRBJ1-2, with TRBD1 matching 9 bases. Germline V gene data show CDR1 as ENHRY and CDR2 as SYGVKD. The ends lost 10 bases at V and 3 bases at J; junction bases unmatched: 12. The CDR3 consists of 15 residues. The DNA for the CDR3 is TGTGCCACCTCGGAACAGGGGGCGGTAGACTATGGCTACACCTTC. This codes for CATSEQGAVDYGYTF.

This clonotype came up many times. The chain links TRBV20-1 to TRBJ1-2; 7 nucleotides line up with TRBD1. The junction had 15 bases not matched to a gene; V was cut back by 6 bases and J by 5 bases. This CDR3 comprises 15 residues. Germline assignment: CDR1 DFQATT and CDR2 SNEGSKA (reference sequence). The CDR3 coding sequence is TGCAGTGCACGGAAACCGGGACAGCTCCTTTATGGCTACACCTTC. Protein product: CSARKPGQLLYGYTF.

This clonotype came up many times. The chain has TRBV20-1 and TRBJ1-2; D remains ambiguous. V lost 2 bases and J 4 bases, leaving 11 bases between the germline ends. This CDR3 region has 13 residues. CDR1 and CDR2 from the germline V gene are DFQATT and SNEGSKA (reference sequence). The CDR3 is CSARLAEGYGYTF. CDR3 coding DNA: TGCAGTGCTAGATTGGCTGAGGGCTATGGCTACACCTTC.